These 32 T cell receptor beta chains were sequenced from one sample in a study of blood T cells in healthy people across ages. PCR was performed a second time for roughly 7 to 12 cycles using a sample-barcoded 5' primer and a J-beta primer mix. TCRdb re-called the 5' RACE reads through MiXCR, storing one row per CDR3 protein. The sample holds about 780,000 distinct CDR3 sequences, 20% to 30% seen once. These sequences were also reported in another study, on T cells of mothers and their children.

Sequencing input: blood. These receptors all stem from a boy aged 10-17 years in good health.

Only a few counts were recorded for this clonotype. The chain uses TRBV2 and TRBJ2-1, with D hard to call. CDR3 length equals 12 residues. V was trimmed by 8 bases and J by 1 base, leaving 6 bases between them. The germline V gene has CDR1 SNHLY and CDR2 FYNNEI. CDR3 in amino acids: CASGFSYNEQFF. The DNA of the CDR3 is TGTGCCAGCGGGTTTTCCTACAATGAGCAGTTCTTC.

This clonotype was observed a few times. This chain uses TRBV11-1 with TRBJ1-4, with D perhaps matching TRBD1 (6 bases). CDR3 length equals 21 residues. Trimming left V 1 base short and J 0 bases short, with 24 bases between. Per germline, CDR1 SGHAT and CDR2 FQDESV (reference sequence). The CDR3: CASSLGVFGRGYTATNEKLFF. CDR3 nucleotide sequence: TGTGCCAGCAGCTTAGGTGTATTCGGCAGGGGATATACTGCAACTAATGAAAAACTGTTTTTT. Using reference TRBV11-1 and TRBJ1-4 for the parts outside the CDR3, the full variable domain is EAEVAQSPRYKITEKSQAVAFWCDPISGHATLYWYRQILGQGPELLVQFQDESVVDDSQLPKDRFSAERLKGVDSTLKIQPAELGDSAMYLCASSLGVFGRGYTATNEKLFFGSGTQLSVL.

This clonotype was observed a handful of times. In DNA form, the CDR3 reads TGTGCCAGCAGCTTGCGGGCAGCCCTTCAGCAGTACTTC. It yields the protein CASSLRAALQQYF. The chain joins TRBV5-5 to TRBJ2-7; no firm D call. V shed 1 base and J shed 8 bases, with 13 bases lying between them. Germline V lookup: CDR1 SGHKS, CDR2 YYEKEE (reference sequence). CDR3 length: 13 residues.

This sequence joins TRBV20-1 and TRBJ2-7; 7 nucleotides match TRBD2. V trimming: 2 bases; J trimming: 0 bases; junction bases outside the gene matches: 4. The CDR3 spans 14 residues. CDR1 DFQATT and CDR2 SNEGSKA come from the germline V gene (reference sequence). The chain's CDR3 is CSARPPSGSYEQYF. The CDR3 bases are TGCAGTGCTAGACCCCCTAGCGGCTCCTACGAGCAGTACTTC.

The rearrangement joins TRBV4-1 to TRBJ2-1; D call uncertain. The CDR3 sequence is 13 residues long. V lost 3 bases and J lost 5, with 8 bases in between. Per germline, CDR1 MGHRA and CDR2 YSYEKL. The CDR3: CASSQRSNNEQFF. Written as DNA, the CDR3 is TGCGCCAGCAGCCAGAGGTCGAACAATGAGCAGTTCTTC.

Concerning this clonotype: One end of the junction varies from germline; a read error may be responsible. In DNA form, the CDR3 reads TGTGCCAGCAGCGTCCAGGGGAACTCCGGGGAGCTGTTTTTT. It specifies CASSVQGNSGELFF. The chain employs TRBV9 and TRBJ2-2, with D maybe TRBD1 (6 bases). The CDR3 sequence is 14 residues long. Germline V gene data show CDR1 as SGDLS and CDR2 as YYNGEE.

The rearrangement joins TRBV7-3 to TRBJ2-5; 10 nucleotides line up with TRBD2. Gene TRBJ2-1 matches the end of the DNA better, so the J call may be wrong. There are 16 residues in the CDR3. Per the germline V gene, CDR1 is SGHTA and CDR2 is FQGTGA. The CDR3 loop is CASSPVAGGVYNEQFF. The CDR3 DNA is TGTGCCAGCAGCCCGGTAGCGGGGGGCGTTTACAATGAGCAGTTCTTC.

This rearrangement joins TRBV29-1 to TRBJ2-7; 10 nucleotides line up with TRBD1. Trimming cost V 4 bases and J 0 bases; bases outside gene matches: 6. The germline gives CDR1 SQVTM, CDR2 ANQGSEA. The CDR3 is 15 amino acids. CDR3 DNA: TGCAGCGTTGTAAAGGGGACAGGGGCCTCCTACGAGCAGTACTTC. Its protein is CSVVKGTGASYEQYF.

This clonotype was found many times. The chain combines TRBV29-1 with TRBJ1-4; D is ambiguous. V was pared by 1 base and J by 7 bases, with 10 bases between. CDR3 length: 13 amino acids. Germline CDR1 reads SQVTM; CDR2 reads ANQGSEA. The CDR3 here is CSVEAGRSEKLFF. The CDR3 nucleotides read TGCAGCGTTGAAGCGGGGAGAAGTGAAAAACTGTTTTTT.

The chain has TRBV10-1 and TRBJ2-5; perhaps TRBD2 as D (6 bases). The germline gives CDR1 WNHNN, CDR2 SYGVQD (reference sequence). Trimming took off 6 bases at V and 0 bases at J, with 11 bases between the two ends. The CDR3 is 14 amino acids. The CDR3 nucleotides read TGCGCCAGCAGCACGGGGGAACACCAAGAGACCCAGTACTTC. Protein sequence: CASSTGEHQETQYF.

This sequence joins TRBV12-3 or TRBV12-4 and TRBJ2-3, with D possibly being TRBD2 (7 bases). CDR3 length equals 13 residues. V lost 8 bases, J lost 5 bases, and 14 bases lay in between. In DNA, the CDR3 is TGTGCCAGCTCGGAGGGGGGGCGAGATACGCAGTATTTT. The encoded protein is CASSEGGRDTQYF.

The V and J genes are TRBV18 and TRBJ2-1, with 10 bases lining up with TRBD1. V trimming: 3 bases; J trimming: 5 bases; junction bases outside the gene matches: 4. The germline gives CDR1 KGHSH, CDR2 LQKENI. This CDR3 has 15 amino acids. This CDR3 reads CASSPGDRGDNEQFF. In nucleotides, the CDR3 is TGTGCCAGCTCACCCGGGGACAGGGGCGACAATGAGCAGTTCTTC.

The rearrangement joins TRBV4-1 to TRBJ2-7, with TRBD1 as a possible D gene (5 bases). Germline V gives CDR1 MGHRA, CDR2 YSYEKL. V gave up 0 bases and J gave up 2 bases, with 23 bases separating them. The CDR3 spans 19 residues. CDR3: CASSQDSVERGYSPYEQYF. CDR3 nucleotides: TGCGCCAGCAGCCAAGATTCTGTCGAAAGGGGCTATTCCCCCTACGAGCAGTACTTC.

This chain joins TRBV7-9 and TRBJ2-5; the match to TRBD1 covers 8 bases. Germline CDR1 and CDR2: SEHNR and FQNEAQ (reference sequence). The V segment lost 5 bases and the J segment 1 base; nucleotides outside the gene matches: 6. CDR3 size: 15 residues. The CDR3 loop is CASSPPDRVQETQYF. The CDR3 coding sequence is TGTGCCAGCAGCCCCCCGGACAGGGTCCAAGAGACCCAGTACTTC.

The CDR3 sequence is CASSRSGSPYNEQFF. CDR3 sequence (DNA): TGTGCCAGCAGCAGGAGCGGGAGTCCCTACAATGAGCAGTTCTTC. The chain has TRBV7-9 and TRBJ2-1; 8 bases match TRBD2. The CDR3 runs 15 residues. V gave up 5 bases and J gave up 2 bases; unmatched junction bases: 5. Looked up from germline, CDR1 is SEHNR and CDR2 is FQNEAQ (reference sequence). Combining the CDR3 with reference TRBV7-9 and TRBJ2-1 gives the whole variable domain DTGVSQNPRHKITKRGQNVTFRCDPISEHNRLYWYRQTLGQGPEFLTYFQNEAQLEKSRLLSDRFSAERPKGSFSTLEIQRTEQGDSAMYLCASSRSGSPYNEQFFGPGTRLTVL.

This clonotype occurred a few times. The V and J genes are TRBV12-3 or TRBV12-4 and TRBJ1-4; 7 nucleotides agree with TRBD1. The CDR3 has 15 amino acids. The trim removed 5 bases at V and 10 bases at J, leaving 13 bases unmatched. CDR3 sequence reads: CASSSLTGEIAKLFF. CDR3 nucleotides: TGTGCCAGCAGTAGCTTAACAGGGGAGATCGCAAAACTGTTTTTT.

This rearrangement joins TRBV12-3 or TRBV12-4 to TRBJ2-2; D possibly corresponds to TRBD1 (6 bases). V gave up 6 bases and J gave up 0 bases, with 14 bases separating them. The CDR3 is 16 amino acids. CDR3 bases: TGTGCCAGCAGCACAAACAGGGCCCCGAACACCGGGGAGCTGTTTTTT. Its translation is CASSTNRAPNTGELFF.

This clonotype appeared a few times. The rearrangement links TRBV9 to TRBJ1-1, with 8 bases fitting TRBD1. V lost 0 bases and J lost 4; bases outside the gene matches: 8. Germline V gene data show CDR1 as SGDLS and CDR2 as YYNGEE. The CDR3 contains 16 residues. CDR3 sequence: CASSVGLRQGTTEAFF. The CDR3 region has the DNA TGTGCCAGCAGCGTAGGATTGAGACAGGGGACCACTGAAGCTTTCTTT.

This chain links TRBV27 with TRBJ1-2, with 9 positions matching TRBD1. Germline trimming cut 6 bases from V and 8 bases from J; bases unmatched to any gene: 10. CDR1 MNHEY and CDR2 SMNVEV come from the germline V gene (reference sequence). The length of the CDR3 is 14 residues. In nucleotides, the CDR3 is TGTGCCAGCAGAGGGACAGGGAGATTCCTAGGCTACACCTTC. This codes for CASRGTGRFLGYTF.

This clonotype was seen only once. The rearrangement uses TRBV7-2 and TRBJ1-6; a possible D gene is TRBD1 (6 bases). Trimming left V 3 bases short and J 5 bases short, with 11 bases between. Germline CDR1 and CDR2: SGHTA and FQGNSA. The CDR3 consists of 15 residues. The CDR3 sequence is CASSFWGDNNSPLHF. As DNA, the CDR3 is TGTGCCAGCAGCTTTTGGGGGGACAATAATTCACCCCTCCACTTT.

Concerning this clonotype itself: One end of the junction does not line up with germline, which may come from a read error. This chain connects TRBV7-9 to TRBJ2-7, with TRBD1 matching 10 bases. Per the germline V gene, CDR1 is SEHNR and CDR2 is FQNEAQ (reference sequence). This CDR3 spans 14 amino acids. The DNA for the CDR3 is TGTGCCAGCAGCGTAGCCGGGACAGGGGCCGAGCAGTACTTC. Translating gives CASSVAGTGAEQYF.

This chain joins TRBV7-9 and TRBJ2-6, with D maybe TRBD2 (5 bases). The CDR3 loop spans 15 amino acids. The germline V gene encodes CDR1 SEHNR and CDR2 FQNEAQ (reference sequence). Trimming left V 8 bases short and J 0 bases short, with 11 bases between. The CDR3 DNA follows: TGTGCCAGCGGGGAGAACCGCTCTGGGGCCAACGTCCTGACTTTC. Protein sequence: CASGENRSGANVLTF.

The chain couples TRBV4-1 to TRBJ1-1, with a possible D match to TRBD1 (6 bases). Per germline, CDR1 MGHRA and CDR2 YSYEKL. The CDR3 runs 15 residues. The ends were cut back, 0 bases at V and 6 bases at J, with 14 bases in the middle. The CDR3 DNA reads TGCGCCAGCAGCCAAGATAGGCAGGGGAGCGCTGAAGCTTTCTTT. Its protein is CASSQDRQGSAEAFF.

This clonotype showed up just a few times. The V and J genes are TRBV29-1 and TRBJ2-1; D perhaps matches TRBD1 (5 bases). Germline lookup yields CDR1 SQVTM and CDR2 ANQGSEA. Trimming shortened V by 6 bases and J by 3 bases, and 12 bases separated the two germline ends. This CDR3 is built from 13 residues. The CDR3 sequence: CSVSLDNYNEQFF. The CDR3 DNA reads as TGCAGCGTGTCTCTGGACAACTACAATGAGCAGTTCTTC.

This clonotype was observed a handful of times. CDR3 sequence (DNA): TGTGCCAGCAGTGACACAGGGAGGGGCGGGGAGCTGTTTTTT. This gives the protein CASSDTGRGGELFF. The V gene is TRBV6-2 or TRBV6-3, the J gene TRBJ2-2; a possible D gene is TRBD2 (7 bases). The germline V gene encodes CDR1 MNHEY and CDR2 SVGEGT. This CDR3 has 14 residues. The germline V and J ends were trimmed by 5 bases and 7 bases, with 14 bases remaining between them.

Comment on this clonotype: No conserved phenylalanine or tryptophan is present at the end of the CDR3, so a read error is the likely explanation. CDR3 coding DNA: TGTGCCAGCAGTTCCGGGACTGACACCGGGGAGCTGTTTCTT. This translates into CASSSGTDTGELFL. V usage is TRBV28 and J usage is TRBJ2-2, with a weak D call TRBD2 (6 bases). V was shortened by 4 bases and J by 3 bases, with 9 bases between the two germline ends. The CDR3 runs to 14 residues. CDR1 and CDR2 from the germline V gene are MDHEN and SYDVKM.

This clonotype appeared a few times. This chain uses TRBV29-1 with TRBJ1-2; 8 positions match TRBD1. V was pared by 5 bases and J by 1 base, with 12 bases of the junction left unmatched. The CDR3 extends over 16 amino acids. The germline gives CDR1 SQVTM, CDR2 ANQGSEA. The CDR3 region is CSVLKLDRGLNYGYTF. The CDR3 nucleotides read TGCAGCGTTCTGAAACTAGACAGGGGACTTAACTATGGCTACACCTTC.

The sample holds a few counts of this clonotype. V usage is TRBV7-9 and J usage is TRBJ1-3; D gene unclear. This CDR3 comprises 13 residues. The V gene's germline CDR1 is SEHNR and CDR2 FQNEAQ (reference sequence). Trimming stripped 11 bases from V and 1 base from J, with 12 bases between. CDR3 loop: CALLPGSGNTIYF. In DNA, the CDR3 is TGTGCCCTACTTCCGGGGTCTGGAAACACCATATATTTT.

V is TRBV2 and J is TRBJ1-4; the D is unclear. V was shortened by 5 bases and J by 7 bases, with 17 bases between the two germline ends. The CDR3 covers 15 residues. Germline V gene sequence: CDR1 SNHLY, CDR2 FYNNEI. DNA for the CDR3: TGTGCCAGCAGTTCCGTGGAGGGTGTGAGTGAAAAACTGTTTTTT. Translating it yields CASSSVEGVSEKLFF.

Only a few counts were recorded for this clonotype. The J gene is TRBJ1-1, the V gene TRBV7-9; 7 bases are shared with TRBD1. CDR1 and CDR2 from the germline V gene are SEHNR and FQNEAQ (reference sequence). With 0 bases clipped from V and 7 bases from J, the junction kept 2 bases outside the gene matches. The CDR3 is 13 residues long. The CDR3 sequence: CASSLAGGDEAFF. For the CDR3, the DNA is TGTGCCAGCAGCTTAGCAGGGGGCGATGAAGCTTTCTTT.

This sequence joins TRBV27 and TRBJ2-3; D possibly corresponds to TRBD2 (5 bases). The germline V and J ends were trimmed by 6 bases and 2 bases, with 15 bases remaining between them. The CDR3 loop spans 15 amino acids. Germline loops: CDR1 MNHEY, CDR2 SMNVEV (reference sequence). The chain's CDR3 is CASSVGGGYTDTQYF. CDR3 sequence (DNA): TGTGCCAGCAGCGTTGGAGGCGGATACACAGATACGCAGTATTTT.

The genes are TRBV27 and TRBJ2-5, with D possibly matching TRBD2 (6 bases). Trimming took 5 bases from V and 11 from J, leaving 18 bases between them. CDR1 is MNHEY, CDR2 SMNVEV, per germline (reference sequence). CDR3 length: 13 residues. CDR3 coding DNA: TGTGCCAGCAGTCCACTTCTATCGGGAGTGCAGTACTTC. This encodes CASSPLLSGVQYF.